A single sample gave rise to the 13 T cell receptor beta chains below, sequenced in a study of shared clonotypes between healthy human individuals. Naive CD8 cells comprised CD45RO-negative, CCR7-positively selected cells, excluding terminally differentiated effector memory CD45RA+ cells. Sequencing used immunoSEQ multiplex PCR; TCRdb keeps in-frame clones, though not all of them. The sample holds hundreds of thousands of clones, around 96% seen once. Material: naive CD8+ T cells sorted from blood. The receptor set was obtained from a woman in her twenties or thirties in good health.

V usage is TRBV29-1 and J usage is TRBJ1-1; a weak D match, TRBD1 (5 bases). This CDR3 spans 14 amino acids. CDR1 is SQVTM, CDR2 ANQGSEA, per germline. V was trimmed by 0 bases and J by 1 base, leaving 9 bases between them. The CDR3 reads CSVEDRGTNTEAFF. The CDR3 DNA sequence: TGCAGCGTTGAAGATCGAGGGACGAACACTGAAGCTTTCTTT.

This clone was picked up one time. This sequence joins TRBV6-5 and TRBJ2-3; 13 positions agree with TRBD2. In germline, CDR1 is MNHEY, CDR2 SVGAGI. The CDR3 runs to 16 residues. Trimming at V came to 2 bases and at J to 2 bases, leaving 1 base not matched to a gene. The CDR3, as DNA: TGTGCCAGCAGTTACGGACTAGCGGGAGACACAGATACGCAGTATTTT. This sequence encodes CASSYGLAGDTDTQYF.

The V gene is TRBV6-5, the J gene TRBJ1-3, with 7 bases fitting TRBD1. The CDR3 is 15 amino acids. Germline CDR1 and CDR2: MNHEY and SVGAGI. The ends lost 7 bases at V and 1 base at J; junction bases unmatched: 7. The DNA of the CDR3 is TGTGCCAGCAAATTGACAGGGCTTTCTGGAAACACCATATATTTT. This sequence encodes CASKLTGLSGNTIYF.

The chain uses TRBV4-2 and TRBJ2-3, with D possibly being TRBD2 (5 bases). The germline V and J ends were trimmed by 0 bases and 6 bases, with 10 bases remaining between them. The CDR3 sequence is 14 residues long. Germline V CDR1 and CDR2: LGHNA, YNFKEQ. The CDR3 spells CASSQDRGPDTQYF. CDR3 DNA: TGTGCCAGCAGCCAAGATCGCGGGCCGGATACGCAGTATTTT.

This chain joins TRBV27 and TRBJ1-1; 11 bases match TRBD1. Germline V gene lookup returns CDR1 MNHEY and CDR2 SMNVEV (reference sequence). The CDR3 is 13 residues long. V lost 10 bases to trimming and J lost 10 bases; unmatched junction nucleotides: 11. For the CDR3, the DNA is TGTGCCATTAAGACCGGGACAGGGGGTACAGCTTTCTTT. Amino acids: CAIKTGTGGTAFF.

CDR3 amino acids: CASSLLLAGVYEQYF. The CDR3 region has the DNA TGTGCCAGCAGTTTACTACTAGCGGGAGTTTACGAGCAGTACTTC. The rearrangement uses TRBV28 and TRBJ2-7, with 11 bases that match TRBD2. V trimming: 2 bases; J trimming: 4 bases; junction bases outside the gene matches: 4. This CDR3 comprises 15 residues. Germline V gene lookup returns CDR1 MDHEN and CDR2 SYDVKM.

A remark on this clone: One end of the junction varies from germline; a read error may be responsible. This sequence joins TRBV2 and TRBJ2-7; possible D gene TRBD1, 7 bases. This CDR3 contains 15 residues. Germline V gene data show CDR1 as SNHLY and CDR2 as FYNNEI. For the CDR3, the DNA is TGTGCCAGCACCCCGGGCGGGACAGAAACCTACGGGCAGTACTTC. It is translated as CASTPGGTETYGQYF. Filled out from reference TRBV2 and TRBJ2-7, the complete variable domain reads EPEVTQTPSHQVTQMGQEVILRCVPISNHLYFYWYRQILGQKVEFLVSFYNNEISEKSEIFDDQFSVERPDGSNFTLKIRSTKLEDSAMYFCASTPGGTETYGQYFGPGTRLTVT.

The rearrangement uses TRBV6-1 and TRBJ2-2, with D possibly TRBD2 on 6 matching bases. The germline gives CDR1 MNHNS, CDR2 SASEGT. The CDR3 sequence is 14 residues long. Trimming took 8 bases from V and 3 from J, leaving 13 bases between them. The CDR3 region is CASGGLADTGELFF. In DNA form, the CDR3 reads TGTGCCAGCGGGGGACTTGCGGACACCGGGGAGCTGTTTTTT.

The chain couples TRBV2 to TRBJ1-3; D ambiguous. The CDR3 is 14 residues long. Germline V gene lookup returns CDR1 SNHLY and CDR2 FYNNEI. The V and J ends lost 3 bases and 1 base respectively, with 7 bases between them. The CDR3 sequence: CASSDRLSGNTIYF. The CDR3 nucleotides are TGTGCCAGCAGTGATCGTCTTTCTGGAAACACCATATATTTT.

The chain combines TRBV28 with TRBJ1-1; 7 bases align to TRBD1. CDR3 length: 15 residues. Germline V gene sequence: CDR1 MDHEN, CDR2 SYDVKM. V dropped 2 bases and J dropped 3; count of bases not matched to a gene: 6. The CDR3 DNA sequence: TGTGCCAGCAGTTTAACTCCTCAGGGGGACACTGAAGCTTTCTTT. Translation gives CASSLTPQGDTEAFF.

CDR3 coding DNA: TGTGCCAGCAGTTACTCCCAGGGAAGAGGGGGGAATGAGCAGTTCTTC. Translating it yields CASSYSQGRGGNEQFF. The J gene is TRBJ2-1, the V gene TRBV6-5; D assignment may be TRBD1 or TRBD2 (6 bases each). Trimming shortened V by 0 bases and J by 7 bases, and 16 bases separated the two germline ends. This CDR3 region has 16 residues. Looked up from germline, CDR1 is MNHEY and CDR2 is SVGAGI.

The J gene is TRBJ2-7, the V gene TRBV29-1; D might be TRBD2 (5 bases). V was pared by 0 bases and J by 0 bases, with 12 bases between. This CDR3 region has 15 residues. Germline CDR1 and CDR2: SQVTM and ANQGSEA. CDR3 in amino acids: CSVEETERSSYEQYF. DNA of the CDR3: TGCAGCGTTGAAGAAACTGAGCGGAGCTCCTACGAGCAGTACTTC.

This rearrangement joins TRBV4-1 to TRBJ2-7; perhaps TRBD1 as D (6 bases). The germline V and J ends were trimmed by 3 bases and 7 bases, with 7 bases remaining between them. The germline CDR1 and CDR2 sequences are MGHRA and YSYEKL. The CDR3 totals 11 residues. The CDR3 DNA sequence: TGCGCCAGCAGCCAGGGGACAGAGCAGTACTTC. Translating gives CASSQGTEQYF.